This T cell receptor (beta chain) was identified during a study of regulatory T cells in long-lasting Graves disease. Time point meaning: newly diagnosed GD, antithyroid drugs for less than 3 months. There was RNA extracted from PBMCs, and the TCR library was made from it. This CDR3 comprises 16 residues. Trimming left V 5 bases short and J 2 bases short, with 19 bases between. CDR1 and CDR2 from the germline V gene are MNHEY and SMNVEV (reference sequence). Arm-PCR of CDR3 regions and iRepertoire HTBI primers were used to build TCR beta libraries. TCRdb recomputed calls from the multiplex PCR reads with MiXCR, one row per CDR3 protein. The sample consists of a few hundred thousand distinct CDR3 sequences, 12% to 15% of them appearing once. These data were also filed under a second study, of T cells in Graves' hyperthyroidism and ophthalmopathy.

The rearrangement joins TRBV27 to TRBJ2-7; D is undetermined. The TCR sequence derives from a woman aged 45-60 years with Graves disease. Sequencing used peripheral blood mononuclear cells (PBMCs), obtained at new diagnosis, from a patient treated with antithyroid drugs. DNA for the CDR3: TGTGCCAGCAGTCCCTCAGTTCTCTCTTTAGCCTACGAGCAGTACTTC. This codes for CASSPSVLSLAYEQYF.